The 29 T cell receptor beta chains given below trace back to one sample, sequenced in a study of a mutant IDH1 vaccine in newly diagnosed glioma. The repertoire was sequenced with immunoSEQ multiplex PCR; TCRdb's copy has only in-frame clones and lacks some. Here the sample spans roughly 72,000 clones, 90% to 95% being singletons. Time point of the sample: week 5, during vaccination. A 20-mer mutant IDH1 peptide at 300 ug was injected subcutaneously with topical imiquimod. Which antigens these TCRs recognize remains unknown. The source material was PBMCs, sampled from a glioma patient whose treatment included an IDH1 peptide vaccine. The receptors derive from a woman between 45 and 65 years old with glioma.

The V gene is TRBV7-8, the J gene TRBJ2-1; a possible D gene is TRBD2 (5 bases). CDR3 length equals 15 residues. The germline CDR1 and CDR2 sequences are SGHVS and FQNEAQ. V lost 5 bases to trimming and J lost 4 bases, with 15 bases between them. CDR3 in amino acids: CASSPTGNHYNEQFF. The DNA for the CDR3 is TGTGCCAGCAGCCCAACCGGGAACCATTACAATGAGCAGTTCTTC.

This clone was counted a single time. The chain recombines TRBV7-9 with TRBJ2-7, with TRBD1 identical over 7 bases. V lost 0 bases and J lost 4; bases outside the gene matches: 12. From germline, CDR1 is SEHNR and CDR2 FQNEAQ (reference sequence). The CDR3 consists of 17 residues. The CDR3 reads CASSLALDRVDKYEQYF. The CDR3 DNA sequence: TGTGCCAGCAGCTTAGCCCTTGACAGGGTAGACAAGTACGAGCAGTACTTC.

The chain has TRBV15 and TRBJ1-1; D remains unclear. The germline V and J ends were trimmed by 0 bases and 4 bases, with 6 bases remaining between them. Germline lookup yields CDR1 LNHNV and CDR2 YYDKDF (reference sequence). The CDR3 has 13 residues. The CDR3 region has the DNA TGTGCCACCAGCAGAGATCGGAGCACTGAAGCTTTCTTT. Protein sequence: CATSRDRSTEAFF.

The chain has TRBV10-2 and TRBJ2-5, with TRBD2 matching over 11 bases. Trimming cost V 6 bases and J 5 bases; bases outside gene matches: 2. The CDR3 spans 13 residues. Germline V gives CDR1 WSHSY, CDR2 SAAADI. CDR3 in amino acids: CASRLAGGETQYF. The CDR3 DNA follows: TGCGCCAGCAGGCTAGCGGGAGGCGAGACCCAGTACTTC.

The chain is built from TRBV30 and TRBJ2-5; D is undetermined. CDR3 size: 13 residues. The V gene's germline CDR1 is GTSNPN and CDR2 SVGIG (reference sequence). The V end lost 0 bases, the J end lost 5 bases, and 10 bases lay between the germline ends. The CDR3 nucleotides read TGTGCCTGGAGTGTTTTCCCGGGTGAGACCCAGTACTTC. Its protein is CAWSVFPGETQYF.

This clone was seen a few times. The V and J genes are TRBV7-3 and TRBJ1-1; D remains unclear. V lost 4 bases to trimming and J lost 1 base, with 7 bases between them. From germline, CDR1 is SGHTA and CDR2 FQGTGA. The CDR3 totals 13 residues. CDR3 nucleotides: TGTGCCAGCAGCTCATACAGGAACACTGAAGCTTTCTTT. Its translation is CASSSYRNTEAFF. Combining the CDR3 with reference TRBV7-3 and TRBJ1-1 gives the whole variable domain GAGVSQTPSNKVTEKGKYVELRCDPISGHTALYWYRQSLGQGPEFLIYFQGTGAADDSGLPNDRFFAVRPEGSVSTLKIQRTERGDSAVYLCASSSYRNTEAFFGQGTRLTVV.

This chain joins TRBV14 and TRBJ1-4, with a possible D match to TRBD1 (5 bases). The CDR3 extends over 12 amino acids. The germline gives CDR1 SGHDN, CDR2 FVKESK. The germline V and J ends were trimmed by 4 bases and 10 bases, with 10 bases remaining between them. CDR3 sequence reads: CASSRVGGKLFF. The CDR3 DNA follows: TGTGCCAGCAGCCGCGTGGGGGGAAAACTGTTTTTT.

The chain has TRBV30 and TRBJ2-7; TRBD2 agrees at 7 bases. The J segment lost 5 bases and the V segment lost 0 bases, leaving 7 bases of the junction unmatched. This CDR3 region has 14 residues. Germline V gives CDR1 GTSNPN, CDR2 SVGIG (reference sequence). CDR3 sequence (DNA): TGTGCCTGGAGTGTACCGGCGGGAGCCCACGAGCAGTACTTC. Protein: CAWSVPAGAHEQYF.

The chain recombines TRBV19 with TRBJ1-5; 9 nucleotides line up with TRBD1. The ends lost 4 bases at V and 5 bases at J; junction bases unmatched: 3. The CDR3 has 14 residues. Germline V lookup: CDR1 LNHDA, CDR2 SQIVND (reference sequence). The CDR3 sequence: CASSTQGAHQPQHF. Here the CDR3 DNA reads TGTGCCAGTAGTACACAGGGGGCCCATCAGCCCCAGCATTTT.

The chain carries TRBV25-1 and TRBJ1-2; D ambiguous. Trimming removed 2 bases from V and 7 bases from J, with 8 bases in between. In germline, CDR1 is MGHDK, CDR2 SYGVNS. This CDR3 has 12 amino acids. The CDR3 loop reads CASSEGVGGYTF. The CDR3 region has the DNA TGTGCCAGCAGTGAAGGGGTTGGTGGCTACACCTTC.

V is TRBV7-6 and J is TRBJ2-1; TRBD1 agrees at 9 bases. The CDR3 contains 19 residues. Germline CDR1 reads SGHVS; CDR2 reads FNYEAQ. V was clipped by 2 bases and J by 3 bases; unmatched bases: 14. The CDR3 DNA reads as TGTGCCAGCAGCTTAATATATAGCAGTCGACAGGGGGACTACAATGAGCAGTTCTTC. It codes for CASSLIYSSRQGDYNEQFF.

The chain has TRBV5-6 and TRBJ2-7; 8 bases fit TRBD1. CDR1 and CDR2 (germline): SGHDT, YYEEEE. Trimming removed 4 bases from V and 5 bases from J; junction bases left unmatched: 5. The CDR3 consists of 13 residues. The CDR3 sequence is CASSKDRANEQYF. As DNA, the CDR3 is TGTGCCAGCAGCAAGGACAGGGCAAACGAGCAGTACTTC.

The J gene is TRBJ2-1, the V gene TRBV5-5; D unclear. The CDR3 runs 15 residues. Per the germline V gene, CDR1 is SGHKS and CDR2 is YYEKEE (reference sequence). V shed 2 bases and J shed 0 bases, with 9 bases lying between them. The CDR3 DNA sequence: TGTGCCAGCAGCTTTGCCAGGAGCTCCTACAATGAGCAGTTCTTC. As protein: CASSFARSSYNEQFF.

The chain employs TRBV7-3 and TRBJ2-7; D is ambiguous. V gave up 5 bases and J gave up 5 bases, with 16 bases separating them. Germline V gene sequence: CDR1 SGHTA, CDR2 FQGTGA. There are 14 residues in the CDR3. Written as DNA, the CDR3 is TGTGCCAGCAGCATGGACGAAGGGTCCAACGAGCAGTACTTC. Amino acid sequence: CASSMDEGSNEQYF. The full variable domain, with the rest looked up from reference TRBV7-3 and TRBJ2-7, is GAGVSQTPSNKVTEKGKYVELRCDPISGHTALYWYRQSLGQGPEFLIYFQGTGAADDSGLPNDRFFAVRPEGSVSTLKIQRTERGDSAVYLCASSMDEGSNEQYFGPGTRLTVT.

In DNA, the CDR3 is TGTGCCAGCAGCTTAGTTAGCAGGCTAAACACCATATATTTT. Translation: CASSLVSRLNTIYF. This chain joins TRBV7-9 and TRBJ1-3; D remains ambiguous. Germline lookup yields CDR1 SEHNR and CDR2 FQNEAQ (reference sequence). The ends were cut back, 1 base at V and 6 bases at J, with 10 bases in the middle. This CDR3 spans 14 amino acids.

This sequence joins TRBV18 and TRBJ2-3; D may be TRBD2 (5 bases). The CDR3 covers 15 residues. Per germline, CDR1 KGHSH and CDR2 LQKENI. V was shortened by 0 bases and J by 3 bases, with 10 bases between the two germline ends. CDR3 DNA: TGTGCCAGCTCACCACCTCGTACGGGGACAGATACGCAGTATTTT. Translating gives CASSPPRTGTDTQYF. The whole variable domain, remainder taken from reference TRBV18 and TRBJ2-3, is NAGVMQNPRHLVRRRGQEARLRCSPMKGHSHVYWYRQLPEEGLKFMVYLQKENIIDESGMPKERFSAEFPKEGPSILRIQQVVRGDSAAYFCASSPPRTGTDTQYFGPGTRLTVL.

The chain employs TRBV5-1 and TRBJ2-1; D not resolved. CDR3 length: 14 residues. Germline CDR1 is SGHRS and CDR2 is YFSETQ. The V gene lost 1 base and the J gene lost 7 bases, with 12 bases spanning the gap. The CDR3 DNA is TGCGCCAGCAGCTTGAGGACGGAGCGAAATGAGCAGTTCTTC. Protein: CASSLRTERNEQFF.

V gene TRBV28 combines with J gene TRBJ2-3; D is undetermined. Per germline, CDR1 MDHEN and CDR2 SYDVKM. V dropped 7 bases and J dropped 2 bases, with 7 bases sitting between them. The CDR3 has 12 residues. The chain's CDR3 is CASKSATDTQYF. The CDR3 coding sequence is TGTGCCAGCAAGTCAGCCACAGATACGCAGTATTTT.

The chain recombines TRBV5-1 with TRBJ2-7; TRBD1 is a possible D gene (7 bases). V was trimmed by 1 base and J by 7 bases, leaving 12 bases between them. The CDR3 runs 13 residues. The V gene's germline CDR1 is SGHRS and CDR2 YFSETQ. CDR3 nucleotide sequence: TGCGCCAGCAGCTTGTGGCAGGGGGGAGAGCAGTACTTC. Encoded protein: CASSLWQGGEQYF.

This clone was found once. The V and J genes are TRBV5-1 and TRBJ2-7; no definite D call. The CDR3 length is 12 residues. V lost 0 bases and J lost 7, with 8 bases in between. The V gene's germline CDR1 is SGHRS and CDR2 YFSETQ. DNA for the CDR3: TGCGCCAGCAGCTTGGGTGGGTTGGAGCAGTACTTC. It codes for CASSLGGLEQYF.

The rearrangement joins TRBV28 to TRBJ1-4; no firm D call. This CDR3 has 13 amino acids. Germline V gene data show CDR1 as MDHEN and CDR2 as SYDVKM. V lost 5 bases, J lost 7 bases, and 11 bases lay in between. CDR3 sequence (DNA): TGTGCCAGCAGTCGATGGGGAGGTGAAAAACTGTTTTTT. This codes for CASSRWGGEKLFF.

CDR3 sequence (DNA): TGCAGCGTTGAGTTACCGGGACAGGGGTACGAGCAGTACTTC. As protein: CSVELPGQGYEQYF. The chain uses TRBV29-1 and TRBJ2-7, with TRBD1 matching 10 bases. Germline V gene sequence: CDR1 SQVTM, CDR2 ANQGSEA. Trimming took 3 bases from V and 4 from J; bases not matched to a gene: 6. CDR3 size: 14 residues.

The genes are TRBV10-1 and TRBJ2-7; D remains unclear. The CDR3 loop spans 14 amino acids. Germline assignment: CDR1 WNHNN and CDR2 SYGVQD (reference sequence). Deletions cut 0 bases from V and 7 bases from J, with 13 bases between. CDR3 sequence: CASSESLRLGEQYF. CDR3 DNA: TGCGCCAGCAGTGAGTCGTTGCGATTGGGGGAGCAGTACTTC.

This clone was observed a few times. The genes are TRBV11-2 and TRBJ1-6, with D perhaps TRBD1 (6 bases). Trimming removed 0 bases at V and 7 bases at J, with 10 bases between. CDR1 and CDR2 (germline): SGHAT, FQNNGV. The CDR3 sequence is 15 residues long. DNA of the CDR3: TGTGCCAGCAGCTTAGATCGGACAGCCAATTCACCCCTCCACTTT. It encodes CASSLDRTANSPLHF. Based on the CDR3 plus reference TRBV11-2 and TRBJ1-6, the full variable domain is EAGVAQSPRYKIIEKRQSVAFWCNPISGHATLYWYQQILGQGPKLLIQFQNNGVVDDSQLPKDRFSAERLKGVDSTLKIQPAKLEDSAVYLCASSLDRTANSPLHFGNGTRLTVT.

This chain links TRBV2 with TRBJ2-3, with TRBD2 matching 10 bases. Germline lookup yields CDR1 SNHLY and CDR2 FYNNEI. V trimming: 6 bases; J trimming: 4 bases; junction bases outside the gene matches: 16. This CDR3 comprises 18 residues. CDR3 sequence reads: CASSTLAGATVVADTQYF. The CDR3 DNA reads TGTGCCAGCAGCACCCTAGCGGGAGCCACCGTAGTAGCAGATACGCAGTATTTT.

The V gene is TRBV19, the J gene TRBJ2-3; TRBD2 is a possible D gene (6 bases). V was pared by 6 bases and J by 7 bases, with 32 bases between. The CDR3 has 19 residues. Germline V gives CDR1 LNHDA, CDR2 SQIVND (reference sequence). CDR3 DNA: TGTGCCAGTAGCCCCACCCCGGGCGGGGCTCGGGGAAAATTTCATACGCAGTATTTT. This gives the protein CASSPTPGGARGKFHTQYF.

This clone occurred once. This chain links TRBV30 with TRBJ1-3; D not certain. This CDR3 is 12 amino acids long. From germline, CDR1 is GTSNPN and CDR2 SVGIG (reference sequence). V was trimmed by 8 bases and J by 4 bases, leaving 12 bases between them. The CDR3 bases are TGTGCCCACGGGGATCTCGGAAACACCATATATTTT. It specifies CAHGDLGNTIYF.

This sequence joins TRBV13 and TRBJ2-3; D gene uncertain. The CDR3 consists of 14 residues. Trimming took off 5 bases at V and 4 bases at J, with 13 bases between the two ends. Germline V gene lookup returns CDR1 PRHDT and CDR2 FYEKMQ (reference sequence). The CDR3 DNA reads as TGTGCCAGCAGCGTACCCCTAGAGGCAGATACGCAGTATTTT. As protein: CASSVPLEADTQYF.

The chain recombines TRBV6-5 with TRBJ1-2; tentatively, D is TRBD1 (6 bases). CDR1 is MNHEY and CDR2 is SVGAGI in the germline V gene. CDR3 size: 13 residues. V was clipped by 0 bases and J by 5 bases, with 7 bases between them. The CDR3 DNA follows: TGTGCCAGCAGTTACTCGACAGGATATGGCTACACCTTC. Protein product: CASSYSTGYGYTF.